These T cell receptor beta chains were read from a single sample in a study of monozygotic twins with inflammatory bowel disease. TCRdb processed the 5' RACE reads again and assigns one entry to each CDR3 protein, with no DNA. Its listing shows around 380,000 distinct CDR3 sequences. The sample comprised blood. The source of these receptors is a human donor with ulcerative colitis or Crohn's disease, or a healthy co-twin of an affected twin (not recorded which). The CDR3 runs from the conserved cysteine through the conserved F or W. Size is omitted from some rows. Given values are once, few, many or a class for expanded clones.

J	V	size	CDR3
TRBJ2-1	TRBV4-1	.	CASSILSLPYNEQFF
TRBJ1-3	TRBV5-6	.	CASSLLDSGNTIYF
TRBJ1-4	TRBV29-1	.	CSVEGGQKGEKLFF
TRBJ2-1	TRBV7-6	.	CASSQIKGTRPNNEQFF
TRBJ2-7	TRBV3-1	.	CASSPSPTSAYEQYF
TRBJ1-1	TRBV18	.	CASSISFARGGNTEAFF
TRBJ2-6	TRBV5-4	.	CASSLAVDALILGAGANVLTF
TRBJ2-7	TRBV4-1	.	CASSQGGPGQGAREQYF
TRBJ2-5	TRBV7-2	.	CASSSSGSPGETQYF
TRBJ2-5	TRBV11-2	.	CASSPQAVLRETQYF
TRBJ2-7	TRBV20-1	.	CSASGLPGEQYF
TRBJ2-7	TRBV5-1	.	CASSLEWEGHEQYF
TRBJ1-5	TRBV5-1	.	CASSLESGIHQPQHF
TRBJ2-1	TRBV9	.	CASSPLGGAGGSYNEQFF
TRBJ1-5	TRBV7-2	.	CASSVTGRAQWPQHF
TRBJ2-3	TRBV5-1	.	CASSSGRGADTQYF
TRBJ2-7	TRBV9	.	CASSVGQSSYEQYF
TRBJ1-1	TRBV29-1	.	CSVARDAYIYEAFF
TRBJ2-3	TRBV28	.	CASRIGRRVDTQYF
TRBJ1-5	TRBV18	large	CASSPTSGTGRSIGQPQHF
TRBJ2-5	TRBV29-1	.	CSVTTGTSPRTQYF
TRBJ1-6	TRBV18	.	CASSPQGAKNSPLHF
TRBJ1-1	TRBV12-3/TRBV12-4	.	CASSTRSLEEAFF
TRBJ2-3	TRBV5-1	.	CASSLAGVVTDTQYF
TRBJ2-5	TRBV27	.	CASRPLPLVAGETQYF
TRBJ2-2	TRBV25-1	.	CASSEFPTGGSTGELFF
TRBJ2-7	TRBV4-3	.	CASSLDAGGEQYF
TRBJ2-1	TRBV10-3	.	CAISASGTGFNEQFF
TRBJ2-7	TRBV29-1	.	CSVEQLYEQYF
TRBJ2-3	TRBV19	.	CASSSLTSGVGTDTQYF
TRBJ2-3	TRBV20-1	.	CSARTSTDTQYF
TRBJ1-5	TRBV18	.	CASSSQIPAAQHF
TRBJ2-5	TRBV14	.	CASSPFRGGETQYF
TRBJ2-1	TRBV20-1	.	CSASSRLGSSYNEQFF
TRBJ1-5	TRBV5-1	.	CASSLEGPNQPQHF
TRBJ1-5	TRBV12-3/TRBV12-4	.	CASSTRAGGQPQHF
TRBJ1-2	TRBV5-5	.	CASSPVGQGGNYGYTF
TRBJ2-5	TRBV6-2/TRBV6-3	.	CASGQTGETQYF
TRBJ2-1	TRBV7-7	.	CACSSGEYNEQFF
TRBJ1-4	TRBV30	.	CAWRFPGRNEKLFF
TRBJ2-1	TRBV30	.	CAWSIPSEPRWNEQFF
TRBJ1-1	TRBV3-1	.	CASSQEGGRSTEAFF
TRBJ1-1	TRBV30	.	CAWSVRKTELTEAFF
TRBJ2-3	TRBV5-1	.	CASSFTSGGTDTQYF
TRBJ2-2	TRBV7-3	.	CASSLMGPTGELFF
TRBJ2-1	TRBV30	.	CAWSVLGNEQFF
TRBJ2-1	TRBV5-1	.	CASSLEALGNEQFF
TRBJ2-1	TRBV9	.	CASSADWASYNEQFF
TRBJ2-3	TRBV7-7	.	CASSFKPRDTQYF
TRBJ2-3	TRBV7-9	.	CASSSPGSGSLADTQYF
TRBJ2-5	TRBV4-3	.	CASSQDTRGAKTQYF
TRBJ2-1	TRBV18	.	CASSSRRGLSEQFF
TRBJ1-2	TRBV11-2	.	CASSSPPMDYGYTF
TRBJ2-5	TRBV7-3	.	CASSPGPSLGGETQYF
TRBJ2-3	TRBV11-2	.	CASSLEAGVTDTQYF